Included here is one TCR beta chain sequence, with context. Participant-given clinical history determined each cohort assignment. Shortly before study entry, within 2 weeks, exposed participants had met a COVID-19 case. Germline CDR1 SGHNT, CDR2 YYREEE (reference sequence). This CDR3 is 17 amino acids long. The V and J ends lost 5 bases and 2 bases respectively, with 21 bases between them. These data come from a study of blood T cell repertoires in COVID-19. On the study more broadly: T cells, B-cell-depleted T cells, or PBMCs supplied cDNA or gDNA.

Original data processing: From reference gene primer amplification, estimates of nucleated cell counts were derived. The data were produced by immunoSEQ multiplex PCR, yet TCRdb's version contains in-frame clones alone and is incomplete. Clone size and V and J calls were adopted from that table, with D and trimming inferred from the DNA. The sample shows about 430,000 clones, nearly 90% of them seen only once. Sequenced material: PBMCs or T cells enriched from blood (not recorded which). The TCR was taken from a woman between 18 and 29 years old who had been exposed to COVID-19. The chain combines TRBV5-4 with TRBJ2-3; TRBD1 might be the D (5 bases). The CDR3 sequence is CASSFQGADPVTDTQYF. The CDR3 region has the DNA TGTGCCAGCAGTTTCCAAGGGGCGGACCCCGTCACAGATACGCAGTATTTT.